The rows below give T cell receptor beta chains drawn from one sample of a study of blood T cell repertoires in COVID-19. Clones were read by immunoSEQ multiplex PCR, and TCRdb kept only the in-frame ones, dropping some. The table shows over 250,000 clones, with 70% to 85% occurring only once. The sequencing sample was made of peripheral blood. These receptor sequences come from a woman older than 75 with acute or convalescent COVID-19. The CDR3 runs from the conserved cysteine through the conserved F or W. The order of the fields is clone size, J gene, D gene, V gene, CDR3 DNA, CDR3 protein. D genes are given only for firm matches. Some rows have no size entry. The others give once, few or many, or a class for an expanded clone.

size: .
J: TRBJ2-5
D: TRBD1
V: TRBV7-9
DNA: TGTGCCAGCAGCTCACTTGACAGGGGGGAGGAGACCCAGTACTTC
CDR3: CASSSLDRGEETQYF

size: .
J: TRBJ2-2
D: TRBD2
V: TRBV7-3
DNA: TGTGCCAGCAGCCCCCTCGAGCGGGGCGGGGAGCTGTTTTTT
CDR3: CASSPLERGGELFF

size: .
J: TRBJ1-1
D: TRBD1
V: TRBV5-5
DNA: TGTGCCAGCAACTGGGGTGACAGGGTGCGAGGCACTGAAGCTTTCTTT
CDR3: CASNWGDRVRGTEAFF

size: .
J: TRBJ2-1
D: TRBD1
V: TRBV11-2
DNA: TGTGCCAGCAGCTTTGAAGGGGGCTCCCCCTACAATGAGCAGTTCTTC
CDR3: CASSFEGGSPYNEQFF

size: .
J: TRBJ2-1
D: TRBD1
V: TRBV2
DNA: TGTGCCAGCAGCGACAGGGCCTATGAGCAGTTCTTC
CDR3: CASSDRAYEQFF

size: .
J: TRBJ1-1
D: .
V: TRBV14
DNA: TGTGCCAGCAGCCAGAAGCCGAACACTGAAGCTTTCTTT
CDR3: CASSQKPNTEAFF

size: .
J: TRBJ2-7
D: .
V: TRBV5-5
DNA: TGTGCCAGCAGCTTGGGTTGGAGCTACGAGCAGTACTTC
CDR3: CASSLGWSYEQYF

size: .
J: TRBJ2-5
D: .
V: TRBV15
DNA: TGTGCCACCAGCAGACAGACCGCTCAGGGGGGGACCCAGTACTTC
CDR3: CATSRQTAQGGTQYF

size: .
J: TRBJ2-7
D: .
V: TRBV2
DNA: TGTGCCAGCAGGGAGGTTGGGGGGTACGAGCAGTACTTC
CDR3: CASREVGGYEQYF

size: .
J: TRBJ2-1
D: TRBD2
V: TRBV12-5
DNA: TGTGCTAGTGGGGGACTAGCGGGAGGGCCGTCCTACAATGAGCAGTTCTTC
CDR3: CASGGLAGGPSYNEQFF

size: .
J: TRBJ2-4
D: TRBD1
V: TRBV11-3
DNA: TGTGCCAGCAGCTTAGAAAGCCCCGGGACAGGGAAACCCTTAGCCAAAAACATTCAGTACTTC
CDR3: CASSLESPGTGKPLAKNIQYF

size: .
J: TRBJ2-7
D: TRBD1
V: TRBV6-5
DNA: TGTGCCAGCAGGGGTGGACAGGGGGACGAGCAGTACTTC
CDR3: CASRGGQGDEQYF

size: .
J: TRBJ1-6
D: .
V: TRBV27
DNA: TGTGCCAGCAGTCGGGACAATGCCTATTCACCCCTCCACTTT
CDR3: CASSRDNAYSPLHF

size: .
J: TRBJ2-1
D: .
V: TRBV20-1
DNA: TGCAGTGCCCGAGCCTACAATGAGCAGTTCTTC
CDR3: CSARAYNEQFF

size: few
J: TRBJ1-3
D: TRBD1
V: TRBV3-1/TRBV3-2
DNA: TGTGCCAGCAGCCCACTGGACAGGGCCAGTCTCGGAAACACCATATATTTT
CDR3: CASSPLDRASLGNTIYF

size: .
J: TRBJ1-2
D: .
V: TRBV19
DNA: TGTGCCAGTAGTACGGACAGTCCGGGCTACACCTTC
CDR3: CASSTDSPGYTF

size: .
J: TRBJ1-5
D: .
V: TRBV19
DNA: TGTGCCAGTAGTATACTCGGCGGGCCCCAGCATTTT
CDR3: CASSILGGPQHF

size: .
J: TRBJ1-5
D: .
V: TRBV28
DNA: TGTGCCAGCAGTTCAAAACTACAGGGCGGCAATCAGCCCCAGCATTTT
CDR3: CASSSKLQGGNQPQHF

size: .
J: TRBJ1-3
D: TRBD1
V: TRBV15
DNA: TGTGCCACCAGCAGGGGAAACAGGGGTTCTTTCTCTGGAAACACCATATATTTT
CDR3: CATSRGNRGSFSGNTIYF

size: .
J: TRBJ2-2
D: TRBD2
V: TRBV2
DNA: TGTGCCAGCAGTGGGGAGGGTAGCACCGGGGAGCTGTTTTTT
CDR3: CASSGEGSTGELFF

size: .
J: TRBJ2-5
D: TRBD2
V: TRBV5-1
DNA: TGCGCCAGCAGCTCCCCTCACCTAGCGGGGGAAGAGACCCAGTACTTC
CDR3: CASSSPHLAGEETQYF

size: few
J: TRBJ1-5
D: .
V: TRBV2
DNA: TGTGCCAGCAGTGCCCTGCCGGGGGGCGCCGGTCAGCCCCAGCATTTT
CDR3: CASSALPGGAGQPQHF

size: .
J: TRBJ2-4
D: .
V: TRBV13
DNA: TGTGCCAGCAGCTTAGGGGGCCGGGGCAAAAACATTCAGTACTTC
CDR3: CASSLGGRGKNIQYF

size: .
J: TRBJ2-5
D: TRBD2
V: TRBV27
DNA: TGTGCCAGCAGGCGGGGGGCCTTTGAGACCCAGTACTTC
CDR3: CASRRGAFETQYF

size: .
J: TRBJ2-7
D: .
V: TRBV29-1
DNA: TGCAGCGTTCGGCAGCGACAGCCTTCCTACGAGCAGTACTTC
CDR3: CSVRQRQPSYEQYF

size: .
J: TRBJ2-7
D: TRBD1
V: TRBV2
DNA: TGTGCCAGCAGCGACAGGGGGGTAGGCGAGCAGTACTTC
CDR3: CASSDRGVGEQYF

size: .
J: TRBJ1-6
D: TRBD1
V: TRBV6-5
DNA: TGTGCCAGCAGAATCGCCGGGACAGTTAATTCACCCCTCCACTTT
CDR3: CASRIAGTVNSPLHF

size: .
J: TRBJ1-1
D: TRBD1
V: TRBV28
DNA: TGTGCCAGCAATGTCGGACAGGGACGTACTGAAGCTTTCTTT
CDR3: CASNVGQGRTEAFF

size: .
J: TRBJ1-5
D: .
V: TRBV7-9
DNA: TGTGCCAGCAGTTCGACTAATCAGCCCCAGCATTTT
CDR3: CASSSTNQPQHF

size: once
J: TRBJ2-5
D: TRBD2
V: TRBV24-1
DNA: TGTGCCACCAGTGGGGCGGAGCGGGGGGGCAAGGAGACCCAGTACTTC
CDR3: CATSGAERGGKETQYF

size: many
J: TRBJ2-2
D: TRBD1
V: TRBV5-1
DNA: TGCGCCAGCAGCTCATCCGGGACAGGGGGCCGGAACACCGGGGAGCTGTTTTTT
CDR3: CASSSSGTGGRNTGELFF

size: .
J: TRBJ2-2
D: TRBD1
V: TRBV12-5
DNA: TGTGCTAGTGGTTTTATCGGGACAGGGACTGGGGAGCTGTTTTTT
CDR3: CASGFIGTGTGELFF

size: .
J: TRBJ1-5
D: .
V: TRBV7-2
DNA: TGTGCCAGCAGCTTGCAGGGTCCGTATAGCAATCAGCCCCAGCATTTT
CDR3: CASSLQGPYSNQPQHF

size: .
J: TRBJ1-2
D: .
V: TRBV18
DNA: TGTGCCAGCTCACCAGATGTCAGTGGCTATGGCTACACCTTC
CDR3: CASSPDVSGYGYTF

size: once
J: TRBJ1-2
D: TRBD1
V: TRBV10-3
DNA: TGTGCCATCAGTGAGGTGACAGGGGGCGCGGGACCCTATGGCTACACCTTC
CDR3: CAISEVTGGAGPYGYTF

size: .
J: TRBJ1-5
D: .
V: TRBV12-5
DNA: TGTGCTAGTGGCCTTAACAATCAGCCCCAGCATTTT
CDR3: CASGLNNQPQHF

size: .
J: TRBJ1-1
D: .
V: TRBV30
DNA: TGTGCCTGTAATAATAACAGGGTGAACACTGAAGCTTTCTTT
CDR3: CACNNNRVNTEAFF

size: .
J: TRBJ2-5
D: .
V: TRBV2
DNA: TGTGCCAGCAACACGTACCAAGAGACCCAGTACTTC
CDR3: CASNTYQETQYF

size: .
J: TRBJ2-2
D: TRBD1
V: TRBV6-2/TRBV6-3
DNA: TGTGCCAGCAGCCTACAGGGGATTGCCAACACCGGGGAGCTGTTTTTT
CDR3: CASSLQGIANTGELFF

size: .
J: TRBJ2-7
D: .
V: TRBV10-1
DNA: TGCGCCAGCAGTGAGTCGATAACGCGGACAGACTTACCCTACGAGCAGTACTTC
CDR3: CASSESITRTDLPYEQYF

size: .
J: TRBJ1-6
D: .
V: TRBV11-2
DNA: TGTGCCAGCAGCTTAGGAGGCGTGAGCTCCTATAATTCACCCCTCCACTTT
CDR3: CASSLGGVSSYNSPLHF

size: .
J: TRBJ1-1
D: .
V: TRBV19
DNA: TGTGCCAGTAGCTACGGGGGGGAGGTTAACACTGAAGCTTTCTTT
CDR3: CASSYGGEVNTEAFF